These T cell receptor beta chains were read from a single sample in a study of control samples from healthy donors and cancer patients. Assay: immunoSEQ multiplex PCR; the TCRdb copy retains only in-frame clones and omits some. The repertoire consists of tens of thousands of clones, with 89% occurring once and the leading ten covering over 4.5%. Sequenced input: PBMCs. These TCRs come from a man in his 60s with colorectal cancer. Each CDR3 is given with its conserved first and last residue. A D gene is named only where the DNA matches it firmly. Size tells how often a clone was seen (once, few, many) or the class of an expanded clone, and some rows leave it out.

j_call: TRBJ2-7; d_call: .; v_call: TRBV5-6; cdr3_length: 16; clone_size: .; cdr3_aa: CASSSSLHSAPYEQYF; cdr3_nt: TGTGCCAGCAGCTCCTCTCTACATAGTGCCCCCTACGAGCAGTACTTC
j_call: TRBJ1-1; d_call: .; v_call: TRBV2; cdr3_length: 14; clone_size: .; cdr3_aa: CASSRGRGNTEAFF; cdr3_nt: TGTGCCAGCAGTCGCGGCAGGGGGAACACTGAAGCTTTCTTT
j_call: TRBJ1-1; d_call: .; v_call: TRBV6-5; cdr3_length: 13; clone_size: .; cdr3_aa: CASIWMGRTEAFF; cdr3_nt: TGTGCCAGCATTTGGATGGGGAGGACTGAAGCTTTCTTT
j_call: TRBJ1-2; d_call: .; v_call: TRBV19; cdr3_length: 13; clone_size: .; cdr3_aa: CASSDRRIYGYTF; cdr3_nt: TGTGCCAGTAGTGACAGGCGGATCTATGGCTACACCTTC
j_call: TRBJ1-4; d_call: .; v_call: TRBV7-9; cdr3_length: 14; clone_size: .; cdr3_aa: CASSFPPNNEKLFF; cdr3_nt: TGTGCCAGCAGCTTCCCCCCGAACAATGAAAAACTGTTTTTT
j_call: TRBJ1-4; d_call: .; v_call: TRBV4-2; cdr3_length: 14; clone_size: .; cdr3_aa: CASSLGPRGEKLFF; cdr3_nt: TGTGCCAGCAGCCTGGGACCTCGGGGGGAAAAACTGTTTTTT
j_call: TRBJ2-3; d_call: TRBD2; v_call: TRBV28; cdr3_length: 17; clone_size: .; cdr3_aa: CASSLWASGGRGDTQYF; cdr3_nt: TGTGCCAGCAGTTTATGGGCTAGCGGGGGGAGGGGAGATACGCAGTATTTT
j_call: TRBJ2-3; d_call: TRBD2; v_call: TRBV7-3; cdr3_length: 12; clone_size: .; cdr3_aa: CASSFGRDTQYF; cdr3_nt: TGTGCCAGCAGCTTCGGGAGGGATACGCAGTATTTT
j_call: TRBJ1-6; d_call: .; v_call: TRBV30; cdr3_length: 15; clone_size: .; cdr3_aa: CAWSVGGGYNSPLHF; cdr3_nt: TGTGCCTGGAGTGTCGGGGGAGGCTATAATTCACCCCTCCACTTT
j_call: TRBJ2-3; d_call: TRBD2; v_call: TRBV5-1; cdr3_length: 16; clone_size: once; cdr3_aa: CASSLTSGVSTDTQYF; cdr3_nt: TGCGCCAGCAGCTTGACTAGCGGGGTGAGCACAGATACGCAGTATTTT
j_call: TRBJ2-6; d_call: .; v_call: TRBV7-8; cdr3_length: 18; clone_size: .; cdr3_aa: CASSLDREGSSGANVLTF; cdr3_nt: TGTGCCAGCAGCTTAGACAGGGAGGGTTCCTCTGGGGCCAACGTCCTGACTTTC
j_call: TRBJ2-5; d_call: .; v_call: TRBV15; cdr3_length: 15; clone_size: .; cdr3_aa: CATSSEGHLVETQYF; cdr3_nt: TGTGCCACCAGCAGTGAAGGACACTTAGTGGAGACCCAGTACTTC
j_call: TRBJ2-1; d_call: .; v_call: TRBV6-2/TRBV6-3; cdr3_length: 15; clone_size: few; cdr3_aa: CASSYRDTSYNEQFF; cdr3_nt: TGTGCCAGCAGTTACCGGGACACCTCCTACAATGAGCAGTTCTTC
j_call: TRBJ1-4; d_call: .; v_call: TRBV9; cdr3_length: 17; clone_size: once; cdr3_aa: CASSVGQGPATNEKLFF; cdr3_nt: TGTGCCAGCAGCGTAGGGCAGGGGCCTGCAACTAATGAAAAACTGTTTTTT
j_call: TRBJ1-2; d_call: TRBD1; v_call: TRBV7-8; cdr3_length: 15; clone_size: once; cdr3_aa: CASSPGTAANYGYTF; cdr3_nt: TGTGCCAGCAGCCCGGGGACAGCAGCTAACTATGGCTACACCTTC